What follows are 7 T cell receptor beta chains derived from one specimen sequenced in a study of blood T cells in healthy people across ages. Next came a second PCR, run for about 7 to 12 cycles, which used a sample-barcoded 5' primer along with a J-beta primer mix. TCRdb reanalysed the 5' RACE reads using MiXCR and keeps one entry per CDR3 protein. The sample lists about a million distinct CDR3 sequences, 35% to 40% occurring once. The material sequenced was blood. Receptors originate from a man aged 18 to 30 in good health.

This clonotype was counted between two and nine times. The chain is built from TRBV29-1 and TRBJ1-1; D gene ambiguous. The CDR3 has 13 amino acids. Germline V lookup: CDR1 SQVTM, CDR2 ANQGSEA. Trimming stripped 5 bases from V and 1 base from J, with 11 bases between. The CDR3 coding sequence is TGCAGCGTTCCTGGACGGAGGAACACTGAAGCTTTCTTT. Its protein product is CSVPGRRNTEAFF.

A word on this clonotype: With a much larger clone just one base away, this may be a read error. The rearrangement uses TRBV12-3 or TRBV12-4 and TRBJ2-1, with TRBD2 as a possible D gene (6 bases). Trimming removed 5 bases at V and 4 bases at J, with 15 bases between. CDR3 length: 15 amino acids. The CDR3 spells CASSPGAGSYNEQFF. DNA for the CDR3: TGTGCCAGCAGTCCCGGGGCGGGGAGTTACAATGAGCAGTTCTTC.

The sample holds a few counts of this clonotype. The chain uses TRBV7-9 and TRBJ1-1, with TRBD1 as a possible D gene (5 bases). The CDR3 runs 14 residues. The V and J ends lost 7 bases and 1 base respectively, with 13 bases between them. Germline assignment: CDR1 SEHNR and CDR2 FQNEAQ (reference sequence). CDR3: CASTSAGTNTEAFF. DNA for the CDR3: TGTGCCAGCACTTCGGCAGGGACGAACACTGAAGCTTTCTTT.

This clonotype occurred a few times. The gene calls are TRBV7-2 and TRBJ1-4, with 10 bases that match TRBD1. Germline trimming cut 0 bases from V and 4 bases from J; bases unmatched to any gene: 8. Germline lookup yields CDR1 SGHTA and CDR2 FQGNSA. CDR3 length equals 18 residues. Written as DNA, the CDR3 is TGTGCCAGCAGCTTAGCCCCATCCGGGACAGGGGATAATGAAAAACTGTTTTTT. This gives the protein CASSLAPSGTGDNEKLFF.

This chain connects TRBV25-1 to TRBJ1-2; D gene uncertain. With 2 bases removed from V and 3 bases from J, the gap between germline ends came to 16 bases. Germline V lookup: CDR1 MGHDK, CDR2 SYGVNS. The length of the CDR3 is 16 residues. The CDR3 spells CASSEGKGGLDYGYTF. The CDR3 nucleotides are TGTGCCAGCAGTGAAGGGAAAGGAGGGCTCGACTATGGCTACACCTTC.

The V call is TRBV6-1, the J call TRBJ2-5, with D possibly TRBD2 on 7 matching bases. CDR3 length equals 14 residues. V lost 7 bases to trimming and J lost 1 base, with 13 bases between them. Germline V lookup: CDR1 MNHNS, CDR2 SASEGT. CDR3 coding DNA: TGTGCCAGCACCCAAGGGGGGGTCCAAGAGACCCAGTACTTC. It yields the protein CASTQGGVQETQYF.

This clonotype was detected only a few times. The chain's CDR3 is CASSVSSGESSYEQYF. In DNA form, the CDR3 reads TGTGCCAGCAGCGTATCTAGCGGTGAGAGCTCCTACGAGCAGTACTTC. This chain joins TRBV9 and TRBJ2-7; 7 nucleotides agree with TRBD2. Germline V gene sequence: CDR1 SGDLS, CDR2 YYNGEE. Germline trimming cut 1 base from V and 0 bases from J; bases unmatched to any gene: 7. CDR3 length equals 16 residues.